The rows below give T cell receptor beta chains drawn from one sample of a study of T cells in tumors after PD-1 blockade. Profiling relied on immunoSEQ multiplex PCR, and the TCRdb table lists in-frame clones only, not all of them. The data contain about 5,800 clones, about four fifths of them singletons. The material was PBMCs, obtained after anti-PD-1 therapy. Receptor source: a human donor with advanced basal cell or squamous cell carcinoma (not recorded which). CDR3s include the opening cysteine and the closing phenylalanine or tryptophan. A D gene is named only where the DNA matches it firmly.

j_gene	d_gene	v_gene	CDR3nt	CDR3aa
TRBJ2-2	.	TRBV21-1	TGTGCCAGCAGCAAAAAGTGGGAGAGGGTAGACACCGGGGAGCTGTTTTTT	CASSKKWERVDTGELFF
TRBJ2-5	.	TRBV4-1	TGCGCCAGCAGCCGGGAGGAGGGTAGGGAAGAGACCCAGTACTTC	CASSREEGREETQYF
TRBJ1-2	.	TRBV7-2	TGTGCCAGCAGCTTGGCGACCCCTAACTATGGCTACACCTTC	CASSLATPNYGYTF
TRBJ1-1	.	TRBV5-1	TGCGCCAGCAGCCTCAGTAGAGGGAGCACTGAAGCTTTCTTT	CASSLSRGSTEAFF
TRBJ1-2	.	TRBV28	TGTGCCAGCAGTCCCGTTGCAGGTACTATTGGCTACACCTTC	CASSPVAGTIGYTF
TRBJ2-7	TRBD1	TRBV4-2	TGTGCCAGCAGCCGACAGGGGAGTGAGTACGAGCAGTACTTC	CASSRQGSEYEQYF
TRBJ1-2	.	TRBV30	TGTGCCTGGAGGGGGACATACAGCTACACCTTC	CAWRGTYSYTF
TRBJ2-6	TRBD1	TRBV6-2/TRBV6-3	TGTGCCAGCAGCTCCTCGGGACAGGGAGTCAACGTCCTGACTTTC	CASSSSGQGVNVLTF
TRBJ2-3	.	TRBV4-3	TGCGCCAGCAGCCAAGGGACCTCTACGCAGTATTTT	CASSQGTSTQYF
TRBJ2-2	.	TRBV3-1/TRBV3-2	TGTGCCAGCAGCACCGGGATACTCGGGGAGCTGTTTTTT	CASSTGILGELFF
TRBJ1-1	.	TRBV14	TGTGCCAGCAGCGCCCTCGGAAGGGCTAGTCGAGGCACTGAAGCTTTCTTT	CASSALGRASRGTEAFF
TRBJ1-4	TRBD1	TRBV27	TGTGCCAGCAGTTTATATGTCAGGGGGGAAAAACTGTTTTTT	CASSLYVRGEKLFF
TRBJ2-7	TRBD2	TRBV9	TGTGCCAGCAGCGTAGATCCCAACAACTTTAGCGGGGGGCCGGATTTTTACGAGCAGTACTTC	CASSVDPNNFSGGPDFYEQYF
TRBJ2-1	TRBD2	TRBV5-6	TGTGCCAGCAGCTCAGTCCTAGCGGGGGGGCGGGATGAGCAGTTCTTC	CASSSVLAGGRDEQFF
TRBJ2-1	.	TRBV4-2	TGTGCCAGCAGCGGGGGGTCCTACAATGAGCAGTTCTTC	CASSGGSYNEQFF
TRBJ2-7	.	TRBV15	TGTGCCACCAGCCCGACCGGAGGGGGCTACGAGCAGTACTTC	CATSPTGGGYEQYF
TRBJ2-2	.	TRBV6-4	TGTGCCAGCAGTAGCGGATCGAACACCGGGGAGCTGTTTTTT	CASSSGSNTGELFF
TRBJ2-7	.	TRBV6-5	TGTGCCAGCAGTAACGGACTCGGTACCTCCGAGCAGTACTTC	CASSNGLGTSEQYF
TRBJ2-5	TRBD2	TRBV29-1	TGCAGCGTTACAGGGACTAGCGGGGGAGAGGTAGAGACCCAGTACTTC	CSVTGTSGGEVETQYF
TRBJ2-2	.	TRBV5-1	TGCGCCAGCAGCTTGGACAGTGGAACCGGGGAGCTGTTTTTT	CASSLDSGTGELFF